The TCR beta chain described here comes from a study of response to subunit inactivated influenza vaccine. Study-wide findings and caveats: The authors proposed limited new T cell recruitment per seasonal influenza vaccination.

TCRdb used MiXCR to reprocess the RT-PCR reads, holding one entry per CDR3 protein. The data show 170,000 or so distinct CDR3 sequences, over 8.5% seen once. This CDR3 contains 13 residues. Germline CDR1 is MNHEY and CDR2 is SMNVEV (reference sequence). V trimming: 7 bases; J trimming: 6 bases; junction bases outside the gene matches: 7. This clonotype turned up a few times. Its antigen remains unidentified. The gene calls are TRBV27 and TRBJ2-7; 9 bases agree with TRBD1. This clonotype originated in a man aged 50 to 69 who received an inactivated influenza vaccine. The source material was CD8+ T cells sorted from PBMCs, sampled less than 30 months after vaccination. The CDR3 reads CASTLVTGGEQYF. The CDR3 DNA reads TGTGCCAGCACCCTGGTGACAGGGGGCGAGCAGTACTTC.